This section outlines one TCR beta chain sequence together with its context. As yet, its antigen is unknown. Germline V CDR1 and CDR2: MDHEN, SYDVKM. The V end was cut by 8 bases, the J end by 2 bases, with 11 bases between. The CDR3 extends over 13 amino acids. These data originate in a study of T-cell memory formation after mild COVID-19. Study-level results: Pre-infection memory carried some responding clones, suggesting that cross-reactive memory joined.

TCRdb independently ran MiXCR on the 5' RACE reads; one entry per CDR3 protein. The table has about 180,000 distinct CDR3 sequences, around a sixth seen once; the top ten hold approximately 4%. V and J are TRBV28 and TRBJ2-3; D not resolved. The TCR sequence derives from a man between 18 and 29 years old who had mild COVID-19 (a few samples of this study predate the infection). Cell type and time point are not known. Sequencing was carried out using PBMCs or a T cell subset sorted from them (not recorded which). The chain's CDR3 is CASQGRDTDTQYF. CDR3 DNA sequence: TGTGCCAGCCAAGGCCGAGACACAGATACGCAGTATTTT.